The 5 T cell receptor beta chains reported below all come from one sample, sequenced in a study of blood T cells in healthy people across ages. It was with a sample-barcoded 5' primer and a J-beta primer mix that a second PCR of roughly 7 to 11 cycles was run. A single record per CDR3 protein comes from TCRdb applying MiXCR to the 5' RACE reads. This sample has about 1.4 million distinct CDR3 sequences, with approximately 59% found just once. Sequenced material: blood. These receptor sequences come from a man between 18 and 35 years old in good health.

The chain recombines TRBV6-2 or TRBV6-3 with TRBJ1-5, with TRBD1 matching over 7 bases. CDR3 length: 14 amino acids. In germline, CDR1 is MNHEY, CDR2 SVGEGT. Trimming at V came to 4 bases and at J to 6 bases, leaving 6 bases not matched to a gene. The CDR3 loop reads CASSLEGAGQPQHF. The CDR3, as DNA: TGTGCCAGCAGTTTGGAGGGGGCTGGTCAGCCCCAGCATTTT.

This chain links TRBV4-1 with TRBJ2-7, with a tentative D call TRBD1 (6 bases). The V gene lost 3 bases and the J gene lost 3 bases, with 12 bases spanning the gap. The CDR3 totals 14 residues. Germline lookup yields CDR1 MGHRA and CDR2 YSYEKL. Here the CDR3 reads CASSHTGQVYEQYF. The CDR3 DNA reads as TGCGCCAGCAGCCACACGGGACAAGTCTACGAGCAGTACTTC.

The genes are TRBV4-1 and TRBJ2-1; weak D call: TRBD1 (5 bases). Trimming pared 6 bases from V and 6 bases from J, leaving 9 bases between. Germline lookup yields CDR1 MGHRA and CDR2 YSYEKL. This CDR3 contains 12 residues. In nucleotides, the CDR3 is TGCGCCAGCAGGATGCAGGGCAATGAGCAGTTCTTC. Amino acids: CASRMQGNEQFF.

V and J are TRBV10-3 and TRBJ2-3; D is undetermined. This CDR3 contains 13 residues. The V end lost 0 bases, the J end lost 6 bases, and 7 bases lay between the germline ends. Germline V gene lookup returns CDR1 ENHRY and CDR2 SYGVKD. The CDR3 reads CAISESNGDTQYF. The DNA of the CDR3 is TGTGCCATCAGTGAGTCGAACGGGGATACGCAGTATTTT.

V usage is TRBV7-9 and J usage is TRBJ2-5; TRBD2 is a possible D gene (5 bases). Germline V gene sequence: CDR1 SEHNR, CDR2 FQNEAQ (reference sequence). Trimming pared 1 base from V and 2 bases from J, leaving 14 bases between. This CDR3 has 16 residues. CDR3 sequence reads: CASSLDFRLPQETQYF. The CDR3 coding sequence is TGTGCCAGCAGCTTAGATTTCCGACTACCTCAAGAGACCCAGTACTTC.